This paragraph reports one T cell receptor beta chain. This specimen comes from a study of blood T cell repertoires in COVID-19. Produced via immunoSEQ multiplex PCR; TCRdb's table is partial and in-frame only. Here the sample spans about 330,000 clones, roughly 83% being singletons. CDR1 and CDR2 from the germline V gene are LGHDT and YNNKEL (reference sequence). V shed 1 base and J shed 5 bases, with 14 bases lying between them. The CDR3 totals 16 residues. The rearrangement joins TRBV3-1 (or the pseudogene TRBV3-2) to TRBJ2-2, with D possibly being TRBD1 (6 bases). This clonotype was obtained from a woman between 50 and 59 years old with acute or convalescent COVID-19. The specimen was peripheral blood. The CDR3 DNA reads as TGTGCCAGCAGCCAAGTTCCAGGGGCTCGGACCGGGGAGCTGTTTTTT. This encodes CASSQVPGARTGELFF.